Listed here is a single TCR beta chain. Its antigen remains unidentified. The sample originates from a study of spatial heterogeneity in lung cancer. TCRdb re-called the 5' RACE reads with MiXCR, one entry per CDR3 protein. The repertoire holds around 100,000 distinct CDR3 sequences, with approximately 4.4% as singletons. Study-wide points: In tumors, expanded intratumoral alpha and beta TCR counts tracked mutation counts.

The time point here: sample taken at primary tumor resection. Samples were donated by 72 untreated early-stage non-small cell lung cancer patients. V trimming: 5 bases; J trimming: 5 bases; junction bases outside the gene matches: 10. The CDR3 is made up of 16 amino acids. Germline CDR1 and CDR2: MNHEY and SMNVEV (reference sequence). This specimen consisted of lung tumor tissue, obtained at surgery. The receptor was isolated from a male donor with early-stage non-small cell lung cancer. The J gene is TRBJ1-1, the V gene TRBV27; TRBD1 matches at 11 bases. The CDR3 spells CASSKRTGGLGTEAFF. In DNA form, the CDR3 reads TGTGCCAGCAGTAAGCGGACAGGGGGCTTGGGGACTGAAGCTTTCTTT.